This T cell receptor beta chain is drawn from a study of T cells in localized non-small cell lung cancer. Generated by immunoSEQ multiplex PCR, the TCRdb table keeps only in-frame clones and is missing some. The data show fewer than 35,000 clones, roughly 90% seen once. Germline assignment: CDR1 SGHNT and CDR2 YYREEE (reference sequence). V lost 4 bases, J lost 1 base, and 3 bases lay in between. The CDR3 runs to 11 residues. The chain carries TRBV5-4 and TRBJ2-7, with D unresolved. The specimen was peripheral blood, collected before any cancer treatment. This clonotype was sampled from a man aged 35 to 70 with stage I lung adenocarcinoma. In nucleotides, the CDR3 is TGTGCCAGCAGCCGGTCCTACGAGCAGTACTTC. This codes for CASSRSYEQYF.